These 3 T cell receptor beta chains were sequenced from one sample in a study of blood T cell repertoires in COVID-19. The table came from immunoSEQ multiplex PCR; TCRdb's copy has only in-frame clones and leaves some out. This table has about 260,000 clones, 88% appearing once. Sequencing used PBMCs or T cells enriched from blood (not recorded which). These receptors all stem from a middle-aged woman with acute COVID-19.

The chain couples TRBV7-2 to TRBJ2-7; 8 bases map to TRBD1. The CDR3 contains 15 residues. Losses at the gene ends were 0 bases for V and 0 bases for J; bases not matched to a gene: 1. The germline V gene encodes CDR1 SGHTA and CDR2 FQGNSA. CDR3 DNA sequence: TGTGCCAGCAGCTTAGCCGGGACAGGCTCCTACGAGCAGTACTTC. Translating it yields CASSLAGTGSYEQYF.

The chain has TRBV27 and TRBJ1-6; 7 bases are a match to TRBD1. V dropped 3 bases and J dropped 9; count of bases not matched to a gene: 5. The CDR3 is made up of 14 amino acids. Germline CDR1 and CDR2: MNHEY and SMNVEV (reference sequence). Written as DNA, the CDR3 is TGTGCCAGCAGTTTTAGGGGGCTCGGTTCACCCCTCCACTTT. It is translated as CASSFRGLGSPLHF.

V gene TRBV12-3 or TRBV12-4 combines with J gene TRBJ1-6, with D unresolved. The V end lost 2 bases, the J end lost 9 bases, and 8 bases lay between the germline ends. The CDR3 loop spans 13 amino acids. The chain's CDR3 is CASSLKWLSPLHF. The CDR3 coding sequence is TGTGCCAGCAGTTTAAAGTGGCTTTCACCCCTCCACTTT.